The 15 T cell receptor beta chains presented below share a single source sample, sequenced in a study of STAT5B mutations in CD4+ large granular lymphocyte leukemia (dated by TCRdb to the early 2020s). Library preparation was by the immunoSEQ multiplex PCR assay. This immuneACCESS table, as held by TCRdb, lists in-frame sequences with V and J called but not all clones. Of the missing ones, under half trace to an unresolved V gene in checked studies; the others have no known cause. The sample table shows 30,000 or so clones, and less than 85% are seen once. The top ten hold 3% to 3.5% of the sample. The sequenced sample consisted of CD4+ T cells from blood buffy coats. All receptors come from a human donor in good health.

This rearrangement joins TRBV5-4 to TRBJ1-1; TRBD1 matches 11 bases. From germline, CDR1 is SGHNT and CDR2 YYREEE (reference sequence). This CDR3 spans 17 amino acids. The ends lost 4 bases at V and 1 base at J; junction bases unmatched: 9. As DNA, the CDR3 is TGTGCCAGCAGCGGAAGGACAGGGGGCAGAGCGAACACTGAAGCTTTCTTT. It specifies CASSGRTGGRANTEAFF.

The rearrangement joins TRBV27 to TRBJ2-5, with 7 bases lining up with TRBD2. J was trimmed by 6 bases and V by 6 bases; bases with no gene match: 22. The CDR3 totals 18 residues. Germline V gene sequence: CDR1 MNHEY, CDR2 SMNVEV (reference sequence). CDR3 DNA: TGTGCCAGCAGGCAGGCTCTTAGCGGGCCGACGTTTACTCAGACCCAGTACTTC. Its translation: CASRQALSGPTFTQTQYF.

Comments on this clone: An end of the junction does not agree with germline; a read error may underlie this. This chain connects TRBV5-1 to TRBJ2-6; maybe TRBD1 (6 bases). The germline V gene encodes CDR1 SGHRS and CDR2 YFSETQ. The CDR3 spans 18 residues. As DNA, the CDR3 is TGCGCCAGCAGCTTTGGGACGGACAGTCACTCTAGGGCCAACGTCCTGACTTTC. It is translated as CASSFGTDSHSRANVLTF.

This clone was counted once. CDR3 residues: CASSPGQGGYEQYF. The CDR3 region has the DNA TGTGCCAGCAGCCCGGGACAGGGGGGTTACGAGCAGTACTTC. V and J are TRBV7-2 and TRBJ2-7; 11 bases agree with TRBD1. CDR1 SGHTA and CDR2 FQGNSA come from the germline V gene. The CDR3 runs 14 residues. V shed 5 bases, J shed 4 bases, and the junction held 4 bases outside the gene matches.

This chain joins TRBV19 and TRBJ2-7; weak D call: TRBD2 (5 bases). Trimming removed 10 bases from V and 2 bases from J, with 18 bases in between. The CDR3 is made up of 14 amino acids. Germline V gene data show CDR1 as LNHDA and CDR2 as SQIVND (reference sequence). CDR3: CATSSVDSTYEQYF. The CDR3 coding sequence is TGTGCCACCTCTTCCGTGGACTCAACCTACGAGCAGTACTTC. The full variable domain, with the rest looked up from reference TRBV19 and TRBJ2-7, is DGGITQSPKYLFRKEGQNVTLSCEQNLNHDAMYWYRQDPGQGLRLIYYSQIVNDFQKGDIAEGYSVSREKKESFPLTVTSAQKNPTAFYLCATSSVDSTYEQYFGPGTRLTVT.

In its sample, this clone was seen once. V usage is TRBV28 and J usage is TRBJ2-5; 7 bases agree with TRBD2. CDR1 and CDR2 (germline): MDHEN, SYDVKM. This CDR3 has 13 residues. The junction had 6 bases not matched to a gene; V was cut back by 8 bases and J by 3 bases. Here the CDR3 reads CASRLGGEETQYF. The DNA of the CDR3 is TGTGCCAGCCGCCTTGGGGGGGAAGAGACCCAGTACTTC.

The chain links TRBV7-8 to TRBJ2-5; 7 bases match TRBD2. Germline V gives CDR1 SGHVS, CDR2 FQNEAQ. CDR3 size: 14 residues. V lost 1 base, J lost 5 bases, and 4 bases stayed unmatched. The CDR3 sequence is CASSLDGGVETQYF. The CDR3, as DNA: TGTGCCAGCAGCTTAGATGGGGGGGTTGAGACCCAGTACTTC.

CDR3 DNA: TGTGCCAGCAGCTTGGATCGGACCAACAATGAGCAGTTCTTC. Its protein product is CASSLDRTNNEQFF. V gene TRBV5-4 combines with J gene TRBJ2-1; D call uncertain. V was shortened by 0 bases and J by 5 bases, with 9 bases between the two germline ends. Germline loops: CDR1 SGHNT, CDR2 YYREEE (reference sequence). CDR3 length: 14 residues.

The chain carries TRBV7-2 and TRBJ2-1, with 10 bases fitting TRBD2. Germline V gives CDR1 SGHTA, CDR2 FQGNSA. This CDR3 contains 15 residues. After removal of 5 bases from V and 4 bases from J, the junction contained 5 bases not matched to a gene. This CDR3 reads CASSPTSGTYNEQFF. DNA for the CDR3: TGTGCCAGCAGCCCTACTAGCGGGACTTACAATGAGCAGTTCTTC.

This chain connects TRBV10-3 to TRBJ2-2; possibly TRBD2 for D (5 bases). Germline V gene data show CDR1 as ENHRY and CDR2 as SYGVKD. Trimming took 0 bases from V and 0 from J, leaving 8 bases between them. This CDR3 contains 16 residues. CDR3 amino acids: CAISESWRANTGELFF. The CDR3 region has the DNA TGTGCCATCAGTGAGTCATGGCGGGCGAACACCGGGGAGCTGTTTTTT.

In this sample, this clone turned up a few times. V usage is TRBV29-1 and J usage is TRBJ2-1; 10 positions match TRBD2. Germline CDR1 reads SQVTM; CDR2 reads ANQGSEA. CDR3 size: 15 residues. J gave up 6 bases and V 4 bases, and 9 bases lay outside the gene matches. CDR3 DNA: TGCAGCGTTGGAACACTAGCGGGATCTCTCAATGAGCAGTTCTTC. Translation gives CSVGTLAGSLNEQFF.

This rearrangement joins TRBV6-5 to TRBJ2-7; D remains unclear. V lost 6 bases and J lost 1, with 16 bases in between. The CDR3 spans 15 residues. The germline gives CDR1 MNHEY, CDR2 SVGAGI. The CDR3 here is CASRADITTSYEQYF. The DNA of the CDR3 is TGTGCCAGCAGGGCTGACATAACGACTTCCTACGAGCAGTACTTC.

This clone showed up just a few times. The CDR3 coding sequence is TGTGCCAGCAGTGAGGACAGGAGGAGATATGGCTACACCTTC. It is translated as CASSEDRRRYGYTF. The chain employs TRBV2 and TRBJ1-2; the match to TRBD1 covers 7 bases. J gave up 5 bases and V 3 bases, and 6 bases lay outside the gene matches. The length of the CDR3 is 14 residues. CDR1 is SNHLY, CDR2 FYNNEI, per germline.

The chain recombines TRBV28 with TRBJ2-2; D not resolved. Between the trimmed V and J ends, which lost 2 bases and 0 bases, there was a span of 13 bases. This CDR3 comprises 17 residues. Germline-derived CDR1 and CDR2 are MDHEN and SYDVKM. The CDR3 DNA is TGTGCCAGCAGTTTAGTGCCGAGAAGAACGAACACCGGGGAGCTGTTTTTT. It specifies CASSLVPRRTNTGELFF. The full variable domain, its missing parts supplied by reference TRBV28 and TRBJ2-2, is DVKVTQSSRYLVKRTGEKVFLECVQDMDHENMFWYRQDPGLGLRLIYFSYDVKMKEKGDIPEGYSVSREKKERFSLILESASTNQTSMYLCASSLVPRRTNTGELFFGEGSRLTVL.

The chain is built from TRBV7-6 and TRBJ2-2; 10 positions agree with TRBD1. Germline loops: CDR1 SGHVS, CDR2 FNYEAQ. The length of the CDR3 is 17 residues. The trim removed 4 bases at V and 0 bases at J, leaving 5 bases unmatched. CDR3 sequence reads: CASSSRGQGANTGELFF. The CDR3 DNA reads as TGTGCCAGCAGCTCGAGAGGACAGGGGGCGAACACCGGGGAGCTGTTTTTT.